This note documents a single T cell receptor beta chain sequence. Clones were read by immunoSEQ multiplex PCR, and TCRdb kept only the in-frame ones, dropping some. The repertoire has approximately 40,000 clones, approximately 80% of them found once; the top ten carry under 0.7%. V was pared by 5 bases and J by 1 base, with 3 bases of the junction left unmatched. Germline-derived CDR1 and CDR2 are WNHNN and SYGVQD (reference sequence). CDR3 length: 15 residues. The record originates from a study of memory CD4+ T cells and cytomegalovirus serostatus. The sort gate was single viable CD3+CD4+CD8-CD45RO+ cells for memory CD4+ T cells.

This TCR was sampled from an adult in good health and CMV-seronegative. This chain links TRBV10-1 with TRBJ2-2, with 8 bases that match TRBD1. The sample consisted of memory CD4+ T cells from blood. CDR3 DNA: TGCGCCAGCAGTTCCGGGACAGGGAACACCGGGGAGCTGTTTTTT. Translation gives CASSSGTGNTGELFF.